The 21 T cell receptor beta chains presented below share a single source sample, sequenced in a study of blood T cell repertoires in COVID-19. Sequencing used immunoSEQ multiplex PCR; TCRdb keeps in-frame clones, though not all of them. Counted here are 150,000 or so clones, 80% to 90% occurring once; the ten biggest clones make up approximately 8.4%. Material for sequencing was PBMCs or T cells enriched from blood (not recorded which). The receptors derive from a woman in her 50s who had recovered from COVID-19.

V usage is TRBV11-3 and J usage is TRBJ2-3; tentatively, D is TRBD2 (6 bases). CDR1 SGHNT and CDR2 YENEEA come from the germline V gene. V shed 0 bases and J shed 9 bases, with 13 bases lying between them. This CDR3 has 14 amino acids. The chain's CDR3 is CASSLDGSPGTQYF. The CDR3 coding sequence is TGTGCCAGCAGCTTAGACGGGAGCCCGGGAACGCAGTATTTT.

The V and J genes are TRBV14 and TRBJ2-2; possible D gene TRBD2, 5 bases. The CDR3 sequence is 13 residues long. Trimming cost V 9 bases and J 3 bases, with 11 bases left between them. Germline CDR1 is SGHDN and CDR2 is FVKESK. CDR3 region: CASKLGDTGELFF. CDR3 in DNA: TGTGCCAGTAAACTAGGAGACACCGGGGAGCTGTTTTTT.

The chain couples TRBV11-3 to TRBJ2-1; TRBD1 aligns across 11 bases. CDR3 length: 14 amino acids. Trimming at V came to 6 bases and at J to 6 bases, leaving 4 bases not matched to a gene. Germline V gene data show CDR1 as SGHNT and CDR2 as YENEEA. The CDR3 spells CASRSGTGGNEQFF. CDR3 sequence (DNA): TGTGCCAGCAGGTCCGGGACAGGGGGCAATGAGCAGTTCTTC.

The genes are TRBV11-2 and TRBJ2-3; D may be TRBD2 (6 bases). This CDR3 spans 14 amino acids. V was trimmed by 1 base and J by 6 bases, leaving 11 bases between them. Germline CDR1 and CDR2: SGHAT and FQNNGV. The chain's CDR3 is CASSLAGVADTQYF. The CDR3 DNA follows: TGTGCCAGCAGCTTAGCGGGAGTTGCGGATACGCAGTATTTT.

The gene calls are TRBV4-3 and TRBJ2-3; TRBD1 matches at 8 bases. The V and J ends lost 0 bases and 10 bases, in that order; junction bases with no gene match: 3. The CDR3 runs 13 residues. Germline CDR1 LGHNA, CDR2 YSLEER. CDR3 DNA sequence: TGCGCCAGCAGCCAAGATCGGACAGGGCCGCAGTATTTT. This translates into CASSQDRTGPQYF.

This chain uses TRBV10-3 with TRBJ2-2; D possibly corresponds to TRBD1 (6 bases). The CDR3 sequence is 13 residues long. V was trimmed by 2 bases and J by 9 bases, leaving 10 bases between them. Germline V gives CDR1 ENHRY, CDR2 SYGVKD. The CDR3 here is CAISENGQRELFF. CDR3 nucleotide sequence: TGTGCCATCAGTGAGAACGGACAGAGGGAGCTGTTTTTT.

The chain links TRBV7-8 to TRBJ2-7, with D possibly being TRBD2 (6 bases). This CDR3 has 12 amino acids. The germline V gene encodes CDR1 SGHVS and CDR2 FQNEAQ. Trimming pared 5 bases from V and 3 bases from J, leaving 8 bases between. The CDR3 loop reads CASSRSGYEQYF. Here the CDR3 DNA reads TGTGCCAGCAGCCGTAGCGGCTACGAGCAGTACTTC.

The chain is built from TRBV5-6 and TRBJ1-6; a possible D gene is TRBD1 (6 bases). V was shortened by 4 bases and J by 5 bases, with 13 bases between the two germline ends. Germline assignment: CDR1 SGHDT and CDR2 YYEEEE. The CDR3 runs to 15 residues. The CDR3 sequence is CASSVRTANNSPLHF. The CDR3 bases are TGTGCCAGCAGCGTCCGGACAGCCAATAATTCACCCCTCCACTTT.

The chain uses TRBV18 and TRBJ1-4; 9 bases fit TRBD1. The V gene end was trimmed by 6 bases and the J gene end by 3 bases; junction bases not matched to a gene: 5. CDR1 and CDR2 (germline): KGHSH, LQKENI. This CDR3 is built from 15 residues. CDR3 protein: CASSRDRAANEKLFF. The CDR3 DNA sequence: TGTGCCAGCTCTCGGGACAGGGCTGCTAATGAAAAACTGTTTTTT. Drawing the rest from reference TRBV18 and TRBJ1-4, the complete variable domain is NAGVMQNPRHLVRRRGQEARLRCSPMKGHSHVYWYRQLPEEGLKFMVYLQKENIIDESGMPKERFSAEFPKEGPSILRIQQVVRGDSAAYFCASSRDRAANEKLFFGSGTQLSVL.

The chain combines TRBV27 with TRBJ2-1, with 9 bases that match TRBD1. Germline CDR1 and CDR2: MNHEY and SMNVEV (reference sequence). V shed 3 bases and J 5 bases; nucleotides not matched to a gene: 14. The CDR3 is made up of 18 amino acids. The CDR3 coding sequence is TGTGCCAGCAGTTTCGGGGACCTCGGGACAGGGTCCAACAATGAGCAGTTCTTC. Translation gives CASSFGDLGTGSNNEQFF.

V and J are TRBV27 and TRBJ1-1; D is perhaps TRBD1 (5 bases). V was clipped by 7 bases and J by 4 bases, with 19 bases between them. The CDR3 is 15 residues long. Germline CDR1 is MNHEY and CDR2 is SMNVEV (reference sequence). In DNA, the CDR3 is TGTGCCAGCATATCCCCCCTCCGGGGGACCACTGAAGCTTTCTTT. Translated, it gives CASISPLRGTTEAFF.

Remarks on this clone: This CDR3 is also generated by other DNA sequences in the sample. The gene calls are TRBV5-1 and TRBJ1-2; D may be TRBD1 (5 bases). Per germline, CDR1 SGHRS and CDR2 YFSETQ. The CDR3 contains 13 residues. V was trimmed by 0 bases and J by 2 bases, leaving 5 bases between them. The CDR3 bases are TGCGCCAGCAGCTTGGAGGGGAACTATGGCTACACCTTC. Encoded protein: CASSLEGNYGYTF.

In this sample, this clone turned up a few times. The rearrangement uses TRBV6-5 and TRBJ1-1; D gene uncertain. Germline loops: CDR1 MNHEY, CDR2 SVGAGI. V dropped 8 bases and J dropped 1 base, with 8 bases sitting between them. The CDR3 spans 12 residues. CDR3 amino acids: CASGTENTEAFF. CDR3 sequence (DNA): TGTGCCAGCGGAACAGAGAACACTGAAGCTTTCTTT.

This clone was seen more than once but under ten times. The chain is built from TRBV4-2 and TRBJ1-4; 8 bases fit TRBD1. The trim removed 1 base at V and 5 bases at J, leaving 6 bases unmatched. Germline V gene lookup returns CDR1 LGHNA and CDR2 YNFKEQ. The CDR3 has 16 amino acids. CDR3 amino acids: CASSQGPTGGNEKLFF. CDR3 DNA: TGTGCCAGCAGCCAAGGTCCAACAGGGGGAAATGAAAAACTGTTTTTT.

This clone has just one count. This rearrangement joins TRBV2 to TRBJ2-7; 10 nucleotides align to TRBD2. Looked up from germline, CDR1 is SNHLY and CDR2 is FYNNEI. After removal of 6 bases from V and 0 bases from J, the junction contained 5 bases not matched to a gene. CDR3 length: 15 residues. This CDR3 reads CASRTSGASSYEQYF. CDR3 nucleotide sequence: TGTGCCAGCAGAACTAGCGGGGCGAGCTCCTACGAGCAGTACTTC. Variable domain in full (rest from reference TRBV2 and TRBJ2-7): EPEVTQTPSHQVTQMGQEVILRCVPISNHLYFYWYRQILGQKVEFLVSFYNNEISEKSEIFDDQFSVERPDGSNFTLKIRSTKLEDSAMYFCASRTSGASSYEQYFGPGTRLTVT.

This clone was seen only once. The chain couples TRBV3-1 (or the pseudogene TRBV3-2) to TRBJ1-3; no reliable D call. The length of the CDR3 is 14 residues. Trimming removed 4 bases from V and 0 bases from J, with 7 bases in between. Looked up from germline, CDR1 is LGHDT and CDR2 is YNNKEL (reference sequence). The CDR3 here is CASSPQSSGNTIYF. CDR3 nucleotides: TGTGCCAGCAGCCCACAGTCCTCTGGAAACACCATATATTTT.

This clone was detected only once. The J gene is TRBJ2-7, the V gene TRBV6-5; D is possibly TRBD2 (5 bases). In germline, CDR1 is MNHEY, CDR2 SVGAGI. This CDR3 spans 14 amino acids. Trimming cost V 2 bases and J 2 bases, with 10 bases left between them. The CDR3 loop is CASSYRGFPYEQYF. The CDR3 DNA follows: TGTGCCAGCAGTTACCGGGGATTCCCCTACGAGCAGTACTTC.

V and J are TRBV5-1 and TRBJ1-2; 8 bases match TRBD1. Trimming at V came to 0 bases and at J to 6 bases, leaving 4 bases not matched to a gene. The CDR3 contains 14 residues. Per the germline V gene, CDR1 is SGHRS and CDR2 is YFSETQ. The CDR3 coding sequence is TGCGCCAGCAGCTTGGGGGGACAGGCGCATGGCTACACCTTC. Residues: CASSLGGQAHGYTF.

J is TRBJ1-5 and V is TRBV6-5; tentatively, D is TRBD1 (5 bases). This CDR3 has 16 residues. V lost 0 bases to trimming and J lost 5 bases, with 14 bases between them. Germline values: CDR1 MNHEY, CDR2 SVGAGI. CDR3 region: CASSYSGLGIDQPQHF. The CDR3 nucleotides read TGTGCCAGCAGTTACTCGGGACTTGGAATTGATCAGCCCCAGCATTTT.

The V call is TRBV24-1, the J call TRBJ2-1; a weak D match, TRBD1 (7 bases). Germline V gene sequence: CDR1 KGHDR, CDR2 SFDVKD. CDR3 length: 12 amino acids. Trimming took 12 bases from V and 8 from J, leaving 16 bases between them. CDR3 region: CAPKDRRDEQFF. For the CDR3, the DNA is TGTGCCCCCAAGGACAGGAGGGATGAGCAGTTCTTC.

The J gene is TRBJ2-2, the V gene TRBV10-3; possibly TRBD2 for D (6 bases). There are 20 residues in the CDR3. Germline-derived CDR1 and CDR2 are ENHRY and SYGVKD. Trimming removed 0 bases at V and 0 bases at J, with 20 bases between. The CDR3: CAISESLLTRGLANTGELFF. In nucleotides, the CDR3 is TGTGCCATCAGTGAGTCTCTGCTGACTAGAGGTCTTGCGAACACCGGGGAGCTGTTTTTT.